This T cell receptor beta chain was sequenced in a study of T cell responses to AZD1222 COVID-19 vaccine. Only one count was recorded for this clone. The antigen remains unidentified. Findings and limits, study-wide: Vaccine-associated CD4 TCRs spanned spike, dominant at 160-218 and 743-854. In the spike-specific TCR repertoire, nearly half reportedly target unmutated variant regions. Increased Spike-specific TCR breadth and depth were observed after two AZD1222 doses. A mostly white British donor set with more females was recruited, and clonal diversity was possibly underestimated.

Germline CDR1 is MNHEY and CDR2 is SVGAGI. The CDR3 loop spans 15 amino acids. The ends were cut back, 4 bases at V and 0 bases at J, with 12 bases in the middle. Clones were sequenced by immunoSEQ multiplex PCR, and TCRdb holds only the in-frame ones, with some missing. This table holds roughly 120,000 clones, 91% found once. This sample comprised peripheral blood, obtained on day 0 of AZD1222 vaccination. This clonotype originated in an adult in good health. The chain couples TRBV6-5 to TRBJ1-1; TRBD1 might be the D (5 bases). The CDR3 here is CASSSAGRMNTEAFF. CDR3 in DNA: TGTGCCAGCAGTTCCGCGGGACGTATGAACACTGAAGCTTTCTTT.